The 19 T cell receptor beta chains listed next were all sequenced from one sample in a study of blood T cell repertoires in COVID-19. Profiled with immunoSEQ multiplex PCR; TCRdb holds only in-frame clones, not every one. The repertoire includes roughly 500,000 clones, around nine tenths of them detected once, and roughly 1.9% sits in the top ten. Sequenced input: PBMCs or T cells enriched from blood (not recorded which). Every receptor here comes from a woman between 40 and 55 years old who had recovered from COVID-19.

This clone was recorded a few times. The V gene is TRBV11-3, the J gene TRBJ2-1, with D perhaps matching TRBD2 (5 bases). The V and J ends lost 1 base and 8 bases respectively, with 15 bases between them. CDR1 and CDR2 from the germline V gene are SGHNT and YENEEA. The length of the CDR3 is 15 residues. The CDR3 nucleotides read TGTGCCAGCAGCTTAGGGACGGGAAATTTCGATGAGCAGTTCTTC. This encodes CASSLGTGNFDEQFF. Filled out from reference TRBV11-3 and TRBJ2-1, the complete variable domain reads EAGVVQSPRYKIIEKKQPVAFWCNPISGHNTLYWYLQNLGQGPELLIRYENEEAVDDSQLPKDRFSAERLKGVDSTLKIQPAELGDSAVYLCASSLGTGNFDEQFFGPGTRLTVL.

The gene calls are TRBV11-2 and TRBJ1-1; a weak D match, TRBD1 (5 bases). The CDR3 is made up of 16 amino acids. Germline CDR1 and CDR2: SGHAT and FQNNGV. Between the trimmed V and J ends, which lost 3 bases and 3 bases, there was a span of 17 bases. CDR3 in amino acids: CASSFSPSGRDTEAFF. The CDR3 coding sequence is TGTGCCAGCAGCTTTAGTCCTTCAGGGAGGGACACTGAAGCTTTCTTT.

The chain joins TRBV10-3 to TRBJ2-3; 9 bases agree with TRBD2. The V gene's germline CDR1 is ENHRY and CDR2 SYGVKD. The ends lost 6 bases at V and 1 base at J; junction bases unmatched: 11. CDR3 length: 17 amino acids. The CDR3 sequence is CAISTRREREGTDTQYF. The CDR3 coding sequence is TGTGCCATCAGCACCCGGAGAGAGCGGGAGGGCACAGATACGCAGTATTTT.

The genes are TRBV2 and TRBJ1-1; D possibly corresponds to TRBD1 (5 bases). Trimming took 6 bases from V and 0 from J, leaving 8 bases between them. In germline, CDR1 is SNHLY, CDR2 FYNNEI. This CDR3 region has 13 residues. CDR3 in amino acids: CASRATVNTEAFF. The CDR3 DNA reads as TGTGCCAGCAGGGCGACAGTGAACACTGAAGCTTTCTTT.

The V call is TRBV24-1, the J call TRBJ1-1, with D perhaps TRBD1 (5 bases). The CDR3 extends over 13 amino acids. In germline, CDR1 is KGHDR, CDR2 SFDVKD. Between the trimmed V and J ends, which lost 5 bases and 6 bases, there was a span of 12 bases. CDR3 residues: CATSVSGGAEAFF. The CDR3 nucleotides are TGTGCCACCAGTGTTTCGGGGGGGGCTGAAGCTTTCTTT.

The chain combines TRBV19 with TRBJ1-5; D not resolved. Per the germline V gene, CDR1 is LNHDA and CDR2 is SQIVND (reference sequence). There are 13 residues in the CDR3. The V and J ends lost 5 bases and 1 base respectively, with 6 bases between them. The CDR3 nucleotides read TGTGCCAGTAGTCGAGTGAGCAATCAGCCCCAGCATTTT. Translating it yields CASSRVSNQPQHF.

In its sample, this clone was seen a few times. The chain is built from TRBV7-9 and TRBJ2-1; 14 positions agree with TRBD2. The germline V gene encodes CDR1 SEHNR and CDR2 FQNEAQ (reference sequence). The CDR3 covers 15 residues. J was trimmed by 9 bases and V by 3 bases; bases with no gene match: 4. CDR3 nucleotides: TGTGCCAGCAGCTTGGGACTAGCGGGAGATAGTGAGCAGTTCTTC. As protein: CASSLGLAGDSEQFF.

This clone was seen just once. V is TRBV14 and J is TRBJ1-6; TRBD1 agrees at 7 bases. Germline V gene lookup returns CDR1 SGHDN and CDR2 FVKESK. V was clipped by 1 base and J by 10 bases; unmatched bases: 10. The CDR3 runs 16 residues. The CDR3 nucleotides are TGTGCCAGCAGCCAAGTTAACAGGGGAATCGGATCACCCCTCCACTTT. Protein product: CASSQVNRGIGSPLHF.

This chain links TRBV19 with TRBJ2-3, with 12 bases that match TRBD1. Unmatched junction bases numbered 10, after V lost 2 bases and J lost 4 bases. CDR1 LNHDA and CDR2 SQIVND come from the germline V gene (reference sequence). This CDR3 comprises 18 residues. CDR3 nucleotides: TGTGCCAGTAGTATAACGGGGCGGGGGACAGGGGGCCCAGATACGCAGTATTTT. This codes for CASSITGRGTGGPDTQYF.

The chain carries TRBV12-3 or TRBV12-4 and TRBJ2-1; D uncertain. The V end lost 3 bases, the J end lost 10 bases, and 7 bases lay between the germline ends. The CDR3 spans 11 residues. The CDR3 region has the DNA TGTGCCAGCAGTTTGGTGCAGGAGCAGTTCTTC. Translated, it gives CASSLVQEQFF.

The chain has TRBV7-2 and TRBJ2-3; 7 nucleotides match TRBD1. The CDR3 is 14 residues long. Germline CDR1 and CDR2: SGHTA and FQGNSA. With 4 bases clipped from V and 2 bases from J, the junction kept 3 bases outside the gene matches. The CDR3 region is CASSSGQITDTQYF. The CDR3 DNA sequence: TGTGCCAGCAGCTCGGGACAGATCACAGATACGCAGTATTTT. Combining the CDR3 with reference TRBV7-2 and TRBJ2-3 gives the whole variable domain GAGVSQSPSNKVTEKGKDVELRCDPISGHTALYWYRQSLGQGLEFLIYFQGNSAPDKSGLPSDRFSAERTGGSVSTLTIQRTQQEDSAVYLCASSSGQITDTQYFGPGTRLTVL.

This clone was seen a handful of times. V usage is TRBV19 and J usage is TRBJ1-5; D gene ambiguous. Between the trimmed V and J ends, which lost 6 bases and 0 bases, there was a span of 9 bases. The length of the CDR3 is 14 residues. Germline V CDR1 and CDR2: LNHDA, SQIVND (reference sequence). CDR3 amino acids: CASRTRNSNQPQHF. CDR3 nucleotide sequence: TGTGCCAGTAGAACCAGGAATAGCAATCAGCCCCAGCATTTT.

Only a few counts were recorded for this clone. The chain combines TRBV4-1 with TRBJ2-3; 8 bases are a match to TRBD2. The CDR3 extends over 17 amino acids. CDR1 and CDR2 from the germline V gene are MGHRA and YSYEKL. Unmatched junction bases numbered 12, after V lost 4 bases and J lost 3 bases. CDR3 DNA sequence: TGCGCCAGCAGCCCCGGTAGTTCTAGCGGGTATACAGATACGCAGTATTTT. This encodes CASSPGSSSGYTDTQYF.

The rearrangement uses TRBV21-1 and TRBJ2-1; TRBD2, as called in the table, went unchecked against the DNA. TRBV21-1 is shown as a pseudogene. The CDR3 has 17 amino acids. The CDR3 DNA is TGTGCCAGCACCCCTCAGGGGGGGACTAGCGGCTACAATGAGCAGTTCTTC. This gives the protein CASTPQGGTSGYNEQFF.

The V call is TRBV7-9, the J call TRBJ1-1; D ambiguous. Germline-derived CDR1 and CDR2 are SEHNR and FQNEAQ (reference sequence). V was pared by 5 bases and J by 6 bases, with 10 bases between. The CDR3 covers 12 residues. DNA of the CDR3: TGTGCCAGCAGCCCCGCGATGGCTGAAGCTTTCTTT. It yields the protein CASSPAMAEAFF.

The CDR3 DNA follows: TGTGCCAGCAGCTACGGGTGGAGGGCGGACAATGAGCAGTTCTTC. The encoded protein is CASSYGWRADNEQFF. The chain couples TRBV9 to TRBJ2-1; tentatively, D is TRBD2 (6 bases). The germline gives CDR1 SGDLS, CDR2 YYNGEE. The V and J ends lost 4 bases and 5 bases respectively, with 16 bases between them. CDR3 length equals 15 residues.

The chain combines TRBV19 with TRBJ1-2; D gene ambiguous. Trimming stripped 6 bases from V and 8 bases from J, with 13 bases between. The germline CDR1 and CDR2 sequences are LNHDA and SQIVND (reference sequence). This CDR3 region has 12 residues. This CDR3 reads CASRREREGYTF. CDR3 DNA: TGTGCCAGTAGACGTGAGCGAGAGGGCTACACCTTC. Full variable domain (outside the CDR3, taken from reference TRBV19 and TRBJ1-2): DGGITQSPKYLFRKEGQNVTLSCEQNLNHDAMYWYRQDPGQGLRLIYYSQIVNDFQKGDIAEGYSVSREKKESFPLTVTSAQKNPTAFYLCASRREREGYTFGSGTRLTVV.

The chain links TRBV18 to TRBJ1-1; 12 nucleotides agree with TRBD1. The CDR3 covers 15 residues. The J segment lost 10 bases and the V segment lost 8 bases, leaving 14 bases of the junction unmatched. Germline CDR1 reads KGHSH; CDR2 reads LQKENI. CDR3 DNA sequence: TGTGCCAGCCGGATGAACCGGGACAGGGGGCAAGGAGCTTTCTTT. Its translation is CASRMNRDRGQGAFF.

This chain connects TRBV3-1 (or the pseudogene TRBV3-2) to TRBJ1-1; D uncertain. The CDR3 has 15 residues. V lost 0 bases and J lost 4, with 12 bases in between. Germline-derived CDR1 and CDR2 are LGHDT and YNNKEL (reference sequence). CDR3 bases: TGTGCCAGCAGCCAAGAACACTCAGGCGCCACTGAAGCTTTCTTT. This sequence encodes CASSQEHSGATEAFF.